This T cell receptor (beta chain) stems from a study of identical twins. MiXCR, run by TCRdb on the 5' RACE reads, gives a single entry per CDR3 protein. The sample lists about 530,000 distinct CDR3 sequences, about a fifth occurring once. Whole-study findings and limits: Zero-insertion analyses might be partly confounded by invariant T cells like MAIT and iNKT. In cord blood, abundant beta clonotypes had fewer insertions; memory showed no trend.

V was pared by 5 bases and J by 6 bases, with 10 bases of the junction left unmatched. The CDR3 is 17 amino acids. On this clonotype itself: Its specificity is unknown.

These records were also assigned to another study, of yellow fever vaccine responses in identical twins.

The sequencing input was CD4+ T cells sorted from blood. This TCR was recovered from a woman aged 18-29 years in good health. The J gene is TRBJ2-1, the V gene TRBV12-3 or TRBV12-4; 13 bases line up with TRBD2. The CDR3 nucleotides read TGTGCCAGCAGTAAAACTAGCGGGAGGGCCGTGTCCAATGAGCAGTTCTTC. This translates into CASSKTSGRAVSNEQFF.